This entry is about one TCR beta chain. Methods used by the authors: Amplification with reference gene primers provided the estimates of nucleated cell counts. Sequencing used immunoSEQ multiplex PCR; TCRdb keeps in-frame clones, though not all of them. D and trimming come from the DNA, and the V and J calls and clone size come from that table. The repertoire includes fewer than 700,000 clones, 85% to 90% of them detected once, and roughly 8% sits in the top ten. V was clipped by 4 bases and J by 1 base, with 19 bases between them. Germline V CDR1 and CDR2: LNHDA, SQIVND (reference sequence). The CDR3 is made up of 17 amino acids. This record belongs to a study of blood T cell repertoires in COVID-19. Study information: Researchers got acute and convalescent COVID-19 samples from the United States, Italy and Spain. T cells, B-cell-depleted T cells, or PBMCs supplied cDNA or gDNA.

Seattle cases were enrolled at active infection and followed longitudinally. The sequencing input was peripheral blood. This clonotype was obtained from a woman between 50 and 59 years old with COVID-19, enrolled during active disease. The rearrangement uses TRBV19 and TRBJ1-1; D is unresolved. CDR3 in DNA: TGTGCCAGTAGTAGGGAAAACCAAGGAGGTGGGAACACTGAAGCTTTCTTT. Protein sequence: CASSRENQGGGNTEAFF.